The source of this T cell receptor beta chain is a study of blood T cell repertoires in COVID-19. The wider study: The United States, Italy and Spain supplied acute and convalescent COVID-19 samples. From T cells, B-cell-depleted T cells, or PBMCs came the material, which was cDNA or gDNA.

People in the exposed group encountered a COVID-19 case within 2 weeks before entering the study. Libraries were prepared by immunoSEQ multiplex PCR; TCRdb keeps only in-frame clonotypes and omits some of them. The sample consists of 250,000 or so clones, 80% to 90% of them appearing once. With V trimmed by 4 bases and J by 0 bases, 7 bases remained unmatched. Germline CDR1 reads SGHVS; CDR2 reads FNYEAQ. The CDR3 covers 17 residues. The sample was PBMCs or T cells enriched from blood (not recorded which). The chain carries TRBV7-6 and TRBJ2-1, with 9 positions matching TRBD2. The receptor was derived from a woman aged 40-49 years who had been exposed to COVID-19. CDR3 in DNA: TGTGCCAGCAGCTACCTTAGCGGGGGCCTCTCCTACAATGAGCAGTTCTTC. The encoded protein is CASSYLSGGLSYNEQFF.